The 3 T cell receptor beta chains below come from one sample, sequenced in a study of T cells in Graves' hyperthyroidism and ophthalmopathy. What was amplified from RNA transcripts were TCR beta CDR3 regions. HTBI primers were used for first-round RT-PCR of the TCR CDR3. TCRdb processed the multiplex PCR reads anew with MiXCR; each CDR3 protein has one entry. The sample includes about 350,000 distinct CDR3 sequences, roughly 15% of them seen just once. Sequences were obtained from blood. The origin of the receptors is a woman aged 60-70 years with Graves' ophthalmopathy.

This clonotype was picked up many times. V and J are TRBV28 and TRBJ2-5; D is ambiguous. Trimming left V 3 bases short and J 4 bases short, with 3 bases between. The CDR3 consists of 11 residues. CDR1 and CDR2 from the germline V gene are MDHEN and SYDVKM. CDR3 nucleotide sequence: TGTGCCAGCAGTTTCTCAGAGACCCAGTACTTC. Its protein is CASSFSETQYF.

This clonotype was seen a handful of times. The chain combines TRBV4-1 with TRBJ1-3, with D perhaps matching TRBD1 (5 bases). The V gene's germline CDR1 is MGHRA and CDR2 YSYEKL. There are 14 residues in the CDR3. The V end was cut by 0 bases, the J end by 4 bases, with 7 bases between. The CDR3 protein is CASSQDRDGNTIYF. The CDR3 DNA reads TGCGCCAGCAGCCAAGACAGGGACGGAAACACCATATATTTT.

V gene TRBV29-1 combines with J gene TRBJ1-2; D not certain. CDR1 is SQVTM and CDR2 is ANQGSEA in the germline V gene. The V end lost 4 bases, the J end lost 6 bases, and 9 bases lay between the germline ends. The CDR3 extends over 11 amino acids. CDR3 sequence: CSVGAGDGYTF. In DNA form, the CDR3 reads TGCAGCGTTGGGGCCGGGGATGGCTACACCTTC.